A selection of T cell receptor beta chains follows, all from one sample in a study of blood T cell repertoires in COVID-19. Using immunoSEQ multiplex PCR, the repertoire was profiled, and TCRdb retains in-frame clones only, with some absent. The sample yields some 240,000 clones, more than 75% seen once. The material sequenced was peripheral blood. The receptors here all came from a woman in her 70s with COVID-19, enrolled during active disease. Each CDR3 is given with its conserved first and last residue. D genes are given only for firm matches. Only some rows state a clone size, as once, few, many or a class for expanded clones.

D,V,J,size,DNA,CDR3
TRBD1,TRBV19,TRBJ2-2,.,TGTGCCAGTAGTGCCCCCGGGACAGGGAACACCGGGGAGCTGTTTTTT,CASSAPGTGNTGELFF
TRBD1,TRBV7-2,TRBJ1-2,.,TGTGCCAGCAGCGGTACAGGGGTGTATGGCTACACCTTC,CASSGTGVYGYTF
.,TRBV28,TRBJ1-2,.,TGTGCCAGCAGGAACCCTAGTAGGAACTATGGCTACACCTTC,CASRNPSRNYGYTF
TRBD1,TRBV11-3,TRBJ2-1,.,TGTGCCAGCAGCCGGGGACAGGGGGCTTTCAATGAGCAGTTCTTC,CASSRGQGAFNEQFF
.,TRBV5-1,TRBJ1-4,.,TGCGCCAGCAGCCCCAACGTGCGGGGAGCTAATGAAAAACTGTTTTTT,CASSPNVRGANEKLFF
TRBD1,TRBV7-2,TRBJ2-1,.,TGTGCCAGCAGCCCACCGGGACAGGTCTCCTACAATGAGCAGTTCTTC,CASSPPGQVSYNEQFF
.,TRBV5-1,TRBJ2-3,.,TGCGCCAGCAGCTGGGCCGGCGGCGGGACAGATACGCAGTATTTT,CASSWAGGGTDTQYF
.,TRBV9,TRBJ2-1,.,TGTGCCAGCAGCGTCGACAGCGACAATGAGCAGTTCTTC,CASSVDSDNEQFF
.,TRBV30,TRBJ2-7,.,TGTGCCTGGAGGGGACGTTGGGGACAAGGGGATAAGTATTACGAGCAGTACTTC,CAWRGRWGQGDKYYEQYF
TRBD2,TRBV11-3,TRBJ2-1,.,TGTGCCAGCAGCTTAGGGACTAGCCCCCTCTACAATGAGCAGTTCTTC,CASSLGTSPLYNEQFF
TRBD1,TRBV10-3,TRBJ1-5,.,TGTGCCATCTCGGACAGGGATAGCAATCAGCCCCAGCATTTT,CAISDRDSNQPQHF
TRBD2,TRBV4-2,TRBJ2-6,.,TGTGCCAGCAGCCTGGCGGGAGACTTCCCCTCTGGGGCCAACGTCCTGACTTTC,CASSLAGDFPSGANVLTF
.,TRBV7-2,TRBJ2-5,.,TGTGCCAGCAGCTTAGCGGGAGTTCTATCAGAGACCCAGTACTTC,CASSLAGVLSETQYF
.,TRBV11-2,TRBJ2-1,once,TGTGCCAGCAGCTTAGATCTACTAGGGAGCGACAATGAGCAGTTCTTC,CASSLDLLGSDNEQFF
TRBD2,TRBV11-2,TRBJ2-5,.,TGTGCCAGCAGCCCCCGACTAGCGGGACAGGGAGAGACCCAGTACTTC,CASSPRLAGQGETQYF
TRBD2,TRBV5-1,TRBJ2-7,.,TGCGCCAGCAGCTTGGCAACGACTAGCGGCACTCCCTTTGGGCAGTACTTC,CASSLATTSGTPFGQYF
.,TRBV10-3,TRBJ1-5,.,TGTGCCATTGGACAGTCATTAACCGATCAGCCCCAGCATTTT,CAIGQSLTDQPQHF
.,TRBV19,TRBJ1-5,.,TGTGCCAGTAGGAAGGAACAGGGCCTTATCAATCAGCCCCAGCATTTT,CASRKEQGLINQPQHF
.,TRBV15,TRBJ1-1,few,TGTGCCACCAGCAGAGACCGGGACACCTCCCGAAAGGCTTTCTTT,CATSRDRDTSRKAFF
.,TRBV5-1,TRBJ1-3,.,TGCGCCAGCAGCTTGGAGTCGGGGTCTGGAAACACCATATATTTT,CASSLESGSGNTIYF
TRBD1,TRBV6-2/TRBV6-3,TRBJ1-5,.,TGTGCCAGCAGCCCATTGACAGGGGTTAGCAATCAGCCCCAGCATTTT,CASSPLTGVSNQPQHF
TRBD1,TRBV2,TRBJ2-7,.,TGTGCCAGCAGGGGGGACAGATCCTCCTACGAGCAGTACTTC,CASRGDRSSYEQYF
.,TRBV15,TRBJ2-3,.,TGTGCCACCAGCAGAGTTTCTGGCACAGATACGCAGTATTTT,CATSRVSGTDTQYF
TRBD1,TRBV9,TRBJ1-2,.,TGTGCCAGCAGCGAGACCGGGACAGAAGGGGGTGGTGGCTACACCTTC,CASSETGTEGGGGYTF
.,TRBV7-6,TRBJ1-5,many,TGTGCCAGCAGCTTAGACAGGAATCAGCCCCAGCATTTT,CASSLDRNQPQHF
TRBD1,TRBV30,TRBJ1-3,.,TGTGCCTGGGCCGGGACAGGGGGAAACACCATATATTTT,CAWAGTGGNTIYF
.,TRBV18,TRBJ1-1,few,TGTGCCAGCTCACACGACTTATGGGAGGGGGGCACTGAAGCTTTCTTT,CASSHDLWEGGTEAFF
.,TRBV19,TRBJ1-1,.,TGTGCCAGTAGTATTTCCTTTTCGGTGATGAACACTGAAGCTTTCTTT,CASSISFSVMNTEAFF
.,TRBV6-2/TRBV6-3,TRBJ2-3,.,TGTGCCAGCAGTTACGGCGGCCCGCTCCTACTCACAGATACGCAGTATTTT,CASSYGGPLLLTDTQYF
TRBD2,TRBV19,TRBJ2-1,once,TGTGCCAGTAGTCTCCTCGGAGCGGGGATGAATGAGCAGTTCTTC,CASSLLGAGMNEQFF
.,TRBV7-3,TRBJ2-5,.,TGTGCCAGCAGCTTGCGTTCACAAGAGACCCAGTACTTC,CASSLRSQETQYF
TRBD2,TRBV6-4,TRBJ2-2,.,TGTGCCAGCAGTGACTCAGCGGGGGCAACGAACACCGGGGAGCTGTTTTTT,CASSDSAGATNTGELFF
.,TRBV18,TRBJ2-2,.,TGTGCCAGCTCACCGAAATTAGTGTCCGGGGAGCTGTTTTTT,CASSPKLVSGELFF
.,TRBV7-9,TRBJ2-7,many,TGTGCCAGCAGCTTAGACAGAGTATACGAGCAGTACTTC,CASSLDRVYEQYF
.,TRBV24-1,TRBJ1-2,few,TGTGCCACCAGTGACAGGGGTATAGATGGCTACACCTTC,CATSDRGIDGYTF
TRBD1,TRBV7-2,TRBJ1-6,.,TGTGCCAGCAGAAACAGGGGGGAGAATTCACCCCTCCACTTT,CASRNRGENSPLHF
TRBD1,TRBV9,TRBJ1-4,.,TGTGCCAGCAGCGTAGGGACAGGGGTTACTAATGAAAAACTGTTTTTT,CASSVGTGVTNEKLFF
TRBD1,TRBV7-2,TRBJ2-7,few,TGTGCCAGCAGCGCCCCAGAACGAGCAGGGGGTTTTTTC,CASSAPERAGGFF
.,TRBV18,TRBJ2-1,.,TGTGCCAGCTCCTTCGTAATCCGGGACAACATTAACAATGAGCAGTTCTTC,CASSFVIRDNINNEQFF
.,TRBV7-9,TRBJ1-1,.,TGTGCCTCGAAGGCGGGAATTAAGAACACTGAAGCTTTCTTT,CASKAGIKNTEAFF
.,TRBV5-1,TRBJ1-4,.,TGCGCCAGCAGCCCCTCGGGTTCAACTAATGAAAAACTGTTTTTT,CASSPSGSTNEKLFF
.,TRBV12-5,TRBJ1-1,few,TGTGCTAGTGGTTTGCAGGGGAGCACTGAAGCTTTCTTT,CASGLQGSTEAFF
.,TRBV7-2,TRBJ1-2,.,TGTGCCAGCAGCCTTAACTATGGCTACACCTTC,CASSLNYGYTF
TRBD1,TRBV5-4,TRBJ2-7,.,TGTGCCAGCAGCTTGTCTGCAGGGGGCCATGACGAGCAGTACTTC,CASSLSAGGHDEQYF
TRBD1,TRBV28,TRBJ1-2,.,TGTGCCAGCAGCAAACCGGGACAGGGACATGGCTACACCTTC,CASSKPGQGHGYTF
.,TRBV28,TRBJ2-7,.,TGTGCCAGCAGCCGAAAGCCCTACTACGAGCAGTACTTC,CASSRKPYYEQYF
.,TRBV15,TRBJ1-4,.,TGTGCCACCAGCAGAGGGTCAGGGAATGAAAAACTGTTTTTT,CATSRGSGNEKLFF
TRBD1,TRBV10-3,TRBJ1-1,.,TGTGCCATCAGTGAGAGCAGCCAATCGACAGGGTTGGTGAACACTGAAGCTTTCTTT,CAISESSQSTGLVNTEAFF
TRBD1,TRBV24-1,TRBJ2-1,few,TGTGCCACCAGTGATACCCTCAGGGGGCGCTCGGTCAATGAGCAGTTCTTC,CATSDTLRGRSVNEQFF